The clone carrying this T cell receptor (beta chain) was observed many times. The CDR3 is made up of 19 amino acids. Trimming took 0 bases from V and 5 from J; bases not matched to a gene: 15. Per germline, CDR1 DFQATT and CDR2 SNEGSKA (reference sequence). This record comes from a study of regulatory T cells in long-lasting Graves disease. HTBI primers from iRepertoire and Arm-PCR of CDR3 regions yielded the TCR beta libraries. TCRdb reprocessed the multiplex PCR reads via MiXCR and lists one record per CDR3 protein. Here the sample spans 350,000 to 500,000 distinct CDR3 sequences, 13% to 15% being singletons. Documented time point: newly diagnosed GD, antithyroid drugs for less than 3 months. From RNA extracted from PBMCs, the TCR library was made. The same data also contributed to another study, on T cells in Graves' hyperthyroidism and ophthalmopathy.

This clonotype originated in a woman between 45 and 60 years old with Graves disease. This specimen consisted of peripheral blood mononuclear cells (PBMCs), obtained at new diagnosis, from a patient treated with antithyroid drugs. The rearrangement uses TRBV20-1 and TRBJ2-7; 14 bases match TRBD2. DNA for the CDR3: TGCAGTGCTAGAGATACGGGACTAGCGGGAGAACGGGTTAGGAACGAGCAGTACTTC. The encoded protein is CSARDTGLAGERVRNEQYF.